A selection of T cell receptor beta chains follows, all from one sample in a study of regulatory T cells in long-lasting Graves disease. TCRdb passed the multiplex PCR reads through MiXCR, listing each CDR3 protein once. This sample has about 430,000 distinct CDR3 sequences, with approximately 22% found just once. Here the sequenced sample was peripheral blood mononuclear cells (PBMCs), taken when the disease was refractory, from a patient treated with antithyroid drugs. These receptors all stem from a female donor with Graves disease. The conserved cysteine and the conserved F or W are not part of the CDR3 here.

V	J	CDR3
TRBV7-6	TRBJ2-5	ASSFVLAGGETQY
TRBV2	TRBJ2-1	ASSILAYNEQF
TRBV27	TRBJ2-7	ASSPDTGLAQEQY
TRBV7-3	TRBJ2-2	ASSLKGGDRGPTGELF
TRBV18	TRBJ1-4	ASSPQSTNEKLF
TRBV7-2	TRBJ2-1	ASSLGSSLYNEQF
TRBV7-3	TRBJ2-1	ASSYQAGDDEQF
TRBV6-2/TRBV6-3	TRBJ2-7	ASSYYGLAGSYEQY
TRBV10-3	TRBJ1-2	VISGGDRGQVGYT
TRBV30	TRBJ2-2	ASIYSDAGELF
TRBV2	TRBJ2-2	ASRTDLTGGLF
TRBV25-1	TRBJ1-6	ASQQTGGTSPLH
TRBV30	TRBJ1-1	AWIKDRATEAF
TRBV7-2	TRBJ2-2	ASSYGGSGTGELF
TRBV4-2	TRBJ2-7	ASSQGNPMGDEQY
TRBV20-1	TRBJ2-7	SASGRVSSEQY
TRBV27	TRBJ2-7	ASSLSANYEQY
TRBV30	TRBJ2-7	AWSVTYEQY
TRBV20-1	TRBJ1-5	SARDLGSLYSNQPQH
TRBV12-3/TRBV12-4	TRBJ2-7	ASSSRTVLEQY
TRBV20-1	TRBJ2-2	SAPPGQNTGELF
TRBV27	TRBJ1-6	ASRQDRGNSPLH
TRBV2	TRBJ2-5	ASREVTGAGETQY
TRBV28	TRBJ1-5	ASSSQDSDNQPQH